Given below is one TCR beta chain in context. No antigen is known for it. Profiled with immunoSEQ multiplex PCR; TCRdb holds only in-frame clones, not every one. The table includes some 20,000 clones, roughly four fifths detected once. This specimen comes from a study of T cells in narcolepsy. General study findings and limits: Some memory CD4+ repertoires had no autoreactive clone sequences. HCRT-specific and TRIB2-specific autoreactive clonotypes appeared among same-patient CSF and blood CD4+ clonotypes.

Trimming left V 7 bases short and J 6 bases short, with 13 bases between. The germline V gene has CDR1 SNHLY and CDR2 FYNNEI. This CDR3 spans 13 amino acids. The chain uses TRBV2 and TRBJ1-5, with D possibly TRBD1 on 5 matching bases. The source is a human donor in good health. The sample was memory (CD45RA-) CD4+ T cells from blood. The CDR3 coding sequence is TGTGCCAGCAACTTCGGGACGGCTCAGCCCCAGCATTTT. This translates into CASNFGTAQPQHF.